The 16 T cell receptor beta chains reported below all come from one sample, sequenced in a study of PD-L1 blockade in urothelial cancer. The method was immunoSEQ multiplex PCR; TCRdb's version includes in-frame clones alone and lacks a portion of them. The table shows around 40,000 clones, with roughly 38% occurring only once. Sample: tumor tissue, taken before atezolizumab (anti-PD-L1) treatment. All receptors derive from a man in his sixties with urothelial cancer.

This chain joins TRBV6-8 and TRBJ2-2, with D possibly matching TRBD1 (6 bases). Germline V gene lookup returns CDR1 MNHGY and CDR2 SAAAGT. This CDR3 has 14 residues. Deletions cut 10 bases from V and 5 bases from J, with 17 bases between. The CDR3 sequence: CATKTRRGTGELFF. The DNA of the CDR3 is TGTGCCACCAAAACAAGAAGGGGGACCGGGGAGCTGTTTTTT.

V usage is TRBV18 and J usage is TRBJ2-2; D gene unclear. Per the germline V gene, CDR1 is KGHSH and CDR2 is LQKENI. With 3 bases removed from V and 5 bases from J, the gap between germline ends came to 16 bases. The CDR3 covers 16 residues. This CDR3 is CASSPWNSLGTGELFF. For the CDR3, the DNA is TGTGCCAGCTCACCGTGGAATTCGCTGGGGACCGGGGAGCTGTTTTTT.

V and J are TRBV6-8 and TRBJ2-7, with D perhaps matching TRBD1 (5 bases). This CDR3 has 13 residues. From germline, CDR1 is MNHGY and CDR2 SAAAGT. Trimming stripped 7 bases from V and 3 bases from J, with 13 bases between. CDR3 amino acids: CASNPQGVYEQYF. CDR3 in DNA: TGTGCCAGCAACCCACAAGGGGTCTACGAGCAGTACTTC.

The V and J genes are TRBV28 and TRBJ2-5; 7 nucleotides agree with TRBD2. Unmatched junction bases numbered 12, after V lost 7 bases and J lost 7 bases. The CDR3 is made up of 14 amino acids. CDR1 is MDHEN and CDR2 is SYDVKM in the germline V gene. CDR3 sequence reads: CASTGASGSRTQYF. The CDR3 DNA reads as TGTGCCAGCACGGGCGCTAGCGGAAGTAGGACCCAGTACTTC.

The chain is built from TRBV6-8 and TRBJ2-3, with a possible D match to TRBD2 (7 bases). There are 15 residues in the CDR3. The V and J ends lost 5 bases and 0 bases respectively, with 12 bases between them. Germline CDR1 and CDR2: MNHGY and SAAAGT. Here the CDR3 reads CASSDRTSSTDTQYF. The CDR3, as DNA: TGTGCCAGCAGTGACAGGACTAGTAGCACAGATACGCAGTATTTT.

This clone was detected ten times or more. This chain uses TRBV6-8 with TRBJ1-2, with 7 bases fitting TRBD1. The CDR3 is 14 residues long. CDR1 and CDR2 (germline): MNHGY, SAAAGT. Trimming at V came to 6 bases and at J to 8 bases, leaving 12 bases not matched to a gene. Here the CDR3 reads CASRTDRAYGGYTF. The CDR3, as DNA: TGTGCCAGCAGAACCGACAGGGCTTATGGAGGCTACACCTTC.

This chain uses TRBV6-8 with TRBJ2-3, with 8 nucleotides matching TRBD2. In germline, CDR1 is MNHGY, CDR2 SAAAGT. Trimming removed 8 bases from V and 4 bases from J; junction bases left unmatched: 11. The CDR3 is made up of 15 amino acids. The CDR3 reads CASSSGGGGPDTQYF. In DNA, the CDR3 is TGTGCCAGCTCGAGCGGGGGCGGAGGACCAGATACGCAGTATTTT.

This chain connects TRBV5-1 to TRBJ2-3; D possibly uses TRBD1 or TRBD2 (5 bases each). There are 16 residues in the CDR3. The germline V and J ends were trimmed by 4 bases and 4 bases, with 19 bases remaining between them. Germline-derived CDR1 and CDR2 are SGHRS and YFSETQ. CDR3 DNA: TGCGCCAGCAGCGCCCGACAGATCGGAGGCGCAGATACGCAGTATTTT. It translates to CASSARQIGGADTQYF. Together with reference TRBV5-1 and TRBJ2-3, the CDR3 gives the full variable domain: KAGVTQTPRYLIKTRGQQVTLSCSPISGHRSVSWYQQTPGQGLQFLFEYFSETQRNKGNFPGRFSGRQFSNSRSEMNVSTLELGDSALYLCASSARQIGGADTQYFGPGTRLTVL.

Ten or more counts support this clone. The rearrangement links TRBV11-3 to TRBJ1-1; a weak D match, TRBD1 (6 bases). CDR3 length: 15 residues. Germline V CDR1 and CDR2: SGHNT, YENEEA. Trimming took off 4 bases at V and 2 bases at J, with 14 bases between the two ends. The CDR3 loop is CASSWGQGRNTEAFF. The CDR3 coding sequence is TGTGCCAGCAGCTGGGGTCAGGGGCGCAACACTGAAGCTTTCTTT.

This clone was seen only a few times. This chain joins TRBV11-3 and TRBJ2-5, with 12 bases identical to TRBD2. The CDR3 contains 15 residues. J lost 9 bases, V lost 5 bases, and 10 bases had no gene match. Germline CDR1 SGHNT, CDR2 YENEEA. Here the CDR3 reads CASSGRTSGIGSQYF. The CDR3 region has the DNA TGTGCCAGCAGCGGTCGGACTAGCGGGATTGGGTCCCAGTACTTC.

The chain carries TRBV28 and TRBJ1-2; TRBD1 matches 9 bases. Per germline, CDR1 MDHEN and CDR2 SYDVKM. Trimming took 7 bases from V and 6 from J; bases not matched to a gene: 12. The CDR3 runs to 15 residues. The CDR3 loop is CASNPPGQGNHGYTF. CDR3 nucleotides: TGTGCCAGCAACCCTCCCGGACAGGGGAACCATGGCTACACCTTC.

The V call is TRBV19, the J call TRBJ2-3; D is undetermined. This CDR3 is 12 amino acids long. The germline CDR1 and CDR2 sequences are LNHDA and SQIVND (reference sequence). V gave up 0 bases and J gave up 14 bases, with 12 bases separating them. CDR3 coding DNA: TGTGCCAGTAGTATAGAGGAGACTTCGGTGTATTTT. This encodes CASSIEETSVYF.

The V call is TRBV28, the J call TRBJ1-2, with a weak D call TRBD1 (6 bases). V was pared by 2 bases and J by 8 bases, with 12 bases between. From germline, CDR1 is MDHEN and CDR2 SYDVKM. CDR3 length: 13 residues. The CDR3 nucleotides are TGTGCCAGCAGTTTAACAGGGACTCGAGGCTACACCTTC. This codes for CASSLTGTRGYTF.

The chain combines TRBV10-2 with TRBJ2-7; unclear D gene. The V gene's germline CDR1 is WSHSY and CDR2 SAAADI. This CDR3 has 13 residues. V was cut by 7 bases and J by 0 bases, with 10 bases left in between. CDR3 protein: CASNSPRSYEQYF. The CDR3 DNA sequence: TGCGCCAGCAATTCCCCCCGCTCCTACGAGCAGTACTTC.

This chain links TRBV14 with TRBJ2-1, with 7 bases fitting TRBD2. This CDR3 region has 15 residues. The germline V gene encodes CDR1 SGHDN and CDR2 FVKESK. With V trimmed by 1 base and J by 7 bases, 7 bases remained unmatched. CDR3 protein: CASSQVGLGGNEQFF. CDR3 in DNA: TGTGCCAGCAGCCAAGTAGGACTAGGAGGAAATGAGCAGTTCTTC.

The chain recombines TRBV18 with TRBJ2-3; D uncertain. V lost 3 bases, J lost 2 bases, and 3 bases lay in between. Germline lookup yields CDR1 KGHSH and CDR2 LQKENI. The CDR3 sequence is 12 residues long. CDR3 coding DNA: TGTGCCAGCTCACCCTACACAGATACGCAGTATTTT. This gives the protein CASSPYTDTQYF.